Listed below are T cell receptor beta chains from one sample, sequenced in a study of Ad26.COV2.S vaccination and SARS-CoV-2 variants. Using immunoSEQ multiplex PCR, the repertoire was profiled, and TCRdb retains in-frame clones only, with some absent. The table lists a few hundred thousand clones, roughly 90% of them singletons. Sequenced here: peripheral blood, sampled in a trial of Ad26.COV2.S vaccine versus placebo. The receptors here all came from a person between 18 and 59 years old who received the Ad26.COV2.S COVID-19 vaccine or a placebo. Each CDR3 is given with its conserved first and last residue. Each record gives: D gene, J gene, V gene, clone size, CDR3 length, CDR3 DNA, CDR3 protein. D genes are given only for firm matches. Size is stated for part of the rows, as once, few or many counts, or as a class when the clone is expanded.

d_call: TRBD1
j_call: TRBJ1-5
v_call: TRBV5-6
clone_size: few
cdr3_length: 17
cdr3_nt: TGTGCCAGCAGCTGGAGGGGGCCCACAGGGGGCAATCAGCCCCAGCATTTT
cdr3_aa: CASSWRGPTGGNQPQHF

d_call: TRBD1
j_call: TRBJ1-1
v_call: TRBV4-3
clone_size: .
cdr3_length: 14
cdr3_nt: TGCGCCAGCAGCCAAGATCCAGGGGGGCGGCGAGCTTTCTTT
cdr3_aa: CASSQDPGGRRAFF

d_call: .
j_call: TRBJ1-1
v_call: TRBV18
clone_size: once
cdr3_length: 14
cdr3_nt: TGTGCCAGCTCTCTAGCGGGGGCTAACACTGAAGCTTTCTTT
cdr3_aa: CASSLAGANTEAFF

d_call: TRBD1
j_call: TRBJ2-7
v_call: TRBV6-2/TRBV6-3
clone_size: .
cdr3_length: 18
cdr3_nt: TGTGCCAGCAGTTACGGGGGAATTCCGGGACAGGGGGCCTACGAGCAGTACTTC
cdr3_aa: CASSYGGIPGQGAYEQYF

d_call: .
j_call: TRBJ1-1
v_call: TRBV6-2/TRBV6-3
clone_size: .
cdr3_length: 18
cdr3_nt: TGTGCCAGCAGCTCTTCTTCCTTACCGACCAGTTTGAACACTGAAGCTTTCTTT
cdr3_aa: CASSSSSLPTSLNTEAFF

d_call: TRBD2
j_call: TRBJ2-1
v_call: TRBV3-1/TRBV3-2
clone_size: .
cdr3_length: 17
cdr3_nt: TGTGCCAGCAGCCAACCCCGATTAGCGGGGGGGTACAATGAGCAGTTCTTC
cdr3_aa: CASSQPRLAGGYNEQFF

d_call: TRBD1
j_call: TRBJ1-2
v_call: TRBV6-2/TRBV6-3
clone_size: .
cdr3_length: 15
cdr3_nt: TGTGCCAGCAGTTACACCGGTCGGACAGGGGATGGCTACACCTTC
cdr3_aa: CASSYTGRTGDGYTF

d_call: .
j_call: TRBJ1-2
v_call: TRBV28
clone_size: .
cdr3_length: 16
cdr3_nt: TGTGCCAGCAGTTTCCAGGGATCACGGCCTAACTATGGCTACACCTTC
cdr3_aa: CASSFQGSRPNYGYTF

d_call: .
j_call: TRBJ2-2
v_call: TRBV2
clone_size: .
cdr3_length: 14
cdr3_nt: TGTGCCAGCAGTACGGGGGCGTACACCGGGGAGCTGTTTTTT
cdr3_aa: CASSTGAYTGELFF

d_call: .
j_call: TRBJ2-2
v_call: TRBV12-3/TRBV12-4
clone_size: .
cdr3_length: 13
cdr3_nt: TGTGCCAGCAGAAGAGGGGAGCCCGGGGAGCTGTTTTTT
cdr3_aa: CASRRGEPGELFF

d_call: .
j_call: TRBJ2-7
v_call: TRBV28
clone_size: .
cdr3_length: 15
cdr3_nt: TGTGCCAGCAGTACACCTGACGGACTCCGGTGGGAGCAGTACTTC
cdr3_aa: CASSTPDGLRWEQYF

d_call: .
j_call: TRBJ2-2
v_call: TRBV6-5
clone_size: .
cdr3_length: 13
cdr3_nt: TGTGCCAGCAGGGCCGCGGGGTCCGGGGAGCTGTTTTTT
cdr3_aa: CASRAAGSGELFF

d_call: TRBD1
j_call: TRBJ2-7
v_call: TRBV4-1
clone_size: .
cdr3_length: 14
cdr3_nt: TGCGCCAGCAGCCACCGGGACAGGGACTACGAGCAGTACTTC
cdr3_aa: CASSHRDRDYEQYF

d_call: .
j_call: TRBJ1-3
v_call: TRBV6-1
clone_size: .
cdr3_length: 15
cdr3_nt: TGTGCCAGCAGTGAAGGCGGGGGGGCTGGAAACACCATATATTTT
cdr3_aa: CASSEGGGAGNTIYF

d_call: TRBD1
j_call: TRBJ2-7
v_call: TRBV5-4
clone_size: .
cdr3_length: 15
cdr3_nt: TGTGCCAGCAGCTCCCCGGGACAGAGTTCCTACGAGCAGTACTTC
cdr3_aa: CASSSPGQSSYEQYF

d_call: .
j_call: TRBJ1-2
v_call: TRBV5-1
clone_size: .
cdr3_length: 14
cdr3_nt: TGCGCCAGCAGATTACAGTCCGAGGGCTATGGCTACACCTTC
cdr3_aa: CASRLQSEGYGYTF

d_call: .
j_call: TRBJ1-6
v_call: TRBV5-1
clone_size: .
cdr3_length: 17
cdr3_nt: TGCGCCAGCACCCTCATCGGGGGGGATACGTATAATTCACCCCTCCACTTT
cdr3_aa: CASTLIGGDTYNSPLHF

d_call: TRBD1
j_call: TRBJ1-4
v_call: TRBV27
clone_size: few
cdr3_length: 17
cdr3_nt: TGTGCCAGCAGTAAAACAGGGGGGAGGTTGGGGCTTGAAAAACTGTTTTTT
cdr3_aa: CASSKTGGRLGLEKLFF

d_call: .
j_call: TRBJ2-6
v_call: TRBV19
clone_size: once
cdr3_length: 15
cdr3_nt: TGTGCCAGTAGTATTTGGGGTCGTGGGGCCAACGTCCTGACTTTC
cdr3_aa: CASSIWGRGANVLTF

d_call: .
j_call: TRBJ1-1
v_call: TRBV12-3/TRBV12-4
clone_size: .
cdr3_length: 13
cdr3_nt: TGTGCCAGCAGTTTAGTTTTCAACACTGAAGCTTTCTTT
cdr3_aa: CASSLVFNTEAFF

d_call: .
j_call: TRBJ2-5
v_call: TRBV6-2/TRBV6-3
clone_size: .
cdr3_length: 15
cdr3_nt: TGTGCCAGCAGTTACGCCGGACTACGTATGGAGACCCAGTACTTC
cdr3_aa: CASSYAGLRMETQYF

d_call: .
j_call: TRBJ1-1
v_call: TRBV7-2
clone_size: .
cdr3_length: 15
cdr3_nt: TGTGCCAGCAGCTTAGATCAGGGATCGGTCACTGAAGCTTTCTTT
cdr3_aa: CASSLDQGSVTEAFF

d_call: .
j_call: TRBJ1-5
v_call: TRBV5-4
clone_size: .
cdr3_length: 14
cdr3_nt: TGTGCCAGCAGCTTTTCAGGGAGCAATCAGCCCCAGCATTTT
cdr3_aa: CASSFSGSNQPQHF

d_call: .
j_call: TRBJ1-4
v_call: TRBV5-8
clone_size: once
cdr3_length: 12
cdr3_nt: TGTGCCAGCAGCTTGTCCCCCTGGAAACTGTTTTTT
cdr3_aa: CASSLSPWKLFF

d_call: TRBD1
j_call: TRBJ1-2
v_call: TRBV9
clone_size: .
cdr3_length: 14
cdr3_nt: TGTGCCAGCAGATCTACAGGGGGCGTTCATGGCTACACCTTC
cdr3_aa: CASRSTGGVHGYTF

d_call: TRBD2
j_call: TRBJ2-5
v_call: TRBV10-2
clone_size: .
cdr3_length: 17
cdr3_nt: TGCGCCAGCAGTGAACCCGTAGCGGGGGCGTACCAAGAGACCCAGTACTTC
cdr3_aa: CASSEPVAGAYQETQYF

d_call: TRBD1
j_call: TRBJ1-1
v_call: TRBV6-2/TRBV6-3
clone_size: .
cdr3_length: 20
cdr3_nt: TGTGCCAGCAGCGAACCGGGACAGGGGGTTTGGACCGTTATGAACACTGAAGCTTTCTTT
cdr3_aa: CASSEPGQGVWTVMNTEAFF

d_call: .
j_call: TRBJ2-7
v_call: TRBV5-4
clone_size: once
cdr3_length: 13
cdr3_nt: TGTGCCAGCAGCTTACGGGGATCCTACGAGCAGTACTTC
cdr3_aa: CASSLRGSYEQYF

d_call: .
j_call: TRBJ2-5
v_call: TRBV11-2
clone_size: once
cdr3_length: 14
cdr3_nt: TGTGCCAGCAGCTCCACCGGGAGTCAAGAGACCCAGTACTTC
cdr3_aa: CASSSTGSQETQYF